Presented here are 27 T cell receptor beta chains from one specimen sequenced in a study of early T cells in non-severe SARS-CoV-2 infection. MiXCR was run by TCRdb on the 5' RACE reads, yielding one entry per CDR3 protein. The table records about 92,000 distinct CDR3 sequences, around 15% of them present only once. The material sequenced was whole blood. These receptors all come from an adult who was a healthcare worker with PCR-confirmed SARS-CoV-2 infection or an uninfected control (not recorded which).

The chain recombines TRBV12-3 or TRBV12-4 with TRBJ2-3; 7 bases align to TRBD1. The CDR3 has 14 amino acids. V dropped 4 bases and J dropped 2; count of bases not matched to a gene: 3. CDR3 region: CASSSGQYTDTQYF. The CDR3 nucleotides are TGTGCCAGCAGTTCGGGACAGTACACAGATACGCAGTATTTT.

This clonotype was found a few times. This chain connects TRBV20-1 to TRBJ1-1; weak D call: TRBD1 (5 bases). Per the germline V gene, CDR1 is DFQATT and CDR2 is SNEGSKA (reference sequence). The V end was cut by 1 base, the J end by 1 base, with 16 bases between. The CDR3 is 16 residues long. The CDR3 bases are TGCAGTGCTAGAGGAGGAAAGGAGGGACCGAACACTGAAGCTTTCTTT. Translation gives CSARGGKEGPNTEAFF.

The chain has TRBV7-8 and TRBJ1-5, with D maybe TRBD1 (6 bases). The ends were cut back, 3 bases at V and 0 bases at J, with 18 bases in the middle. Germline V lookup: CDR1 SGHVS, CDR2 FQNEAQ. This CDR3 is built from 18 residues. The CDR3 reads CASSLGQGIPLSNQPQHF. For the CDR3, the DNA is TGTGCCAGCAGCTTGGGGCAGGGGATTCCTCTTAGCAATCAGCCCCAGCATTTT.

This rearrangement joins TRBV6-5 to TRBJ1-2; D remains ambiguous. The length of the CDR3 is 15 residues. Germline assignment: CDR1 MNHEY and CDR2 SVGAGI. V dropped 2 bases and J dropped 2 bases, with 12 bases sitting between them. The CDR3 region is CASSYGIASNYGYTF. The CDR3 DNA sequence: TGTGCCAGCAGTTACGGCATTGCCAGCAACTATGGCTACACCTTC.

This clonotype was found many times. The CDR3 bases are TGTGCCAGCTCACCGGAAACTAGCGGGGGCGGAGAGACCCAGTACTTC. It yields the protein CASSPETSGGGETQYF. The chain is built from TRBV18 and TRBJ2-5; 11 bases match TRBD2. Per the germline V gene, CDR1 is KGHSH and CDR2 is LQKENI. CDR3 size: 16 residues. Unmatched junction bases numbered 7, after V lost 3 bases and J lost 4 bases.

This clonotype was seen repeatedly, ten times or more. The rearrangement links TRBV28 to TRBJ1-1; D remains ambiguous. This CDR3 comprises 14 residues. Germline V CDR1 and CDR2: MDHEN, SYDVKM. V was trimmed by 5 bases and J by 4 bases, leaving 14 bases between them. The CDR3 DNA follows: TGTGCCAGCAGTGCAGGACGGTGGGGCACTGAAGCTTTCTTT. Amino acids: CASSAGRWGTEAFF.

This clonotype was counted ten times or more. V is TRBV9 and J is TRBJ1-2, with unresolved D. CDR1 and CDR2 from the germline V gene are SGDLS and YYNGEE. The CDR3 spans 14 residues. V dropped 0 bases and J dropped 5 bases, with 11 bases sitting between them. CDR3 region: CASSVEDAGYGYTF. Here the CDR3 DNA reads TGTGCCAGCAGCGTAGAGGACGCAGGATATGGCTACACCTTC.

This clonotype was seen only a few times. The rearrangement joins TRBV19 to TRBJ1-2; D not resolved. CDR1 and CDR2 from the germline V gene are LNHDA and SQIVND (reference sequence). The CDR3 sequence is 15 residues long. V lost 2 bases, J lost 0 bases, and 10 bases lay in between. This chain's CDR3 is CASSIPATANYGYTF. CDR3 DNA sequence: TGTGCCAGTAGTATACCGGCCACCGCTAACTATGGCTACACCTTC.

This clonotype was found a few times. The chain combines TRBV29-1 with TRBJ1-3; TRBD1 aligns across 9 bases. CDR3 length: 18 amino acids. Germline V gene sequence: CDR1 SQVTM, CDR2 ANQGSEA. With 0 bases clipped from V and 1 base from J, the junction kept 10 bases outside the gene matches. Here the CDR3 reads CSVEDRGTGSRSGNTIYF. The CDR3, as DNA: TGCAGCGTTGAAGATCGGGGGACAGGGAGTAGGTCTGGAAACACCATATATTTT.

This clonotype has a handful of counts. This chain uses TRBV6-2 or TRBV6-3 with TRBJ1-1, with D tentatively TRBD1 (6 bases). Looked up from germline, CDR1 is MNHEY and CDR2 is SVGEGT. The germline V and J ends were trimmed by 2 bases and 13 bases, with 29 bases remaining between them. The CDR3 covers 17 residues. The CDR3 bases are TGTGCCAGCAGTTACAGCCTTCGGGGGGCGCATACACTGAAGCTTTTCTTT. Encoded protein: CASSYSLRGAHTLKLFF.

This clonotype has only a few counts. The chain uses TRBV20-1 and TRBJ2-1, with 8 nucleotides matching TRBD1. V was pared by 2 bases and J by 5 bases, with 11 bases of the junction left unmatched. This CDR3 spans 16 amino acids. Germline V CDR1 and CDR2: DFQATT, SNEGSKA (reference sequence). CDR3 nucleotides: TGCAGTGCTAGACAGACAGGGGACCTACTCGACAATGAGCAGTTCTTC. Translating gives CSARQTGDLLDNEQFF.

This clonotype showed up many times. The CDR3 loop reads CATKGNSLTMNTEAFF. CDR3 DNA sequence: TGTGCAACGAAGGGGAATTCCCTTACCATGAACACTGAAGCTTTCTTT. The J gene is TRBJ1-1, the V gene TRBV3-1, with TRBD1 as a possible D gene (5 bases). From germline, CDR1 is LGHDT and CDR2 YNNKEL (reference sequence). The CDR3 contains 16 residues.

The V gene is TRBV27, the J gene TRBJ1-5, with D hard to call. Trimming removed 3 bases at V and 0 bases at J, with 9 bases between. Germline V gene data show CDR1 as MNHEY and CDR2 as SMNVEV (reference sequence). The CDR3 contains 15 residues. The CDR3 sequence is CASSLVTHSNQPQHF. CDR3 nucleotide sequence: TGTGCCAGCAGTTTGGTGACACATAGCAATCAGCCCCAGCATTTT.

The rearrangement uses TRBV11-2 and TRBJ2-7; D is undetermined. V lost 0 bases and J 2 bases, leaving 17 bases between the germline ends. The germline V gene encodes CDR1 SGHAT and CDR2 FQNNGV. The CDR3 spans 17 residues. The CDR3: CASSLDRAARIPYEQYF. Written as DNA, the CDR3 is TGTGCCAGCAGCTTAGATCGGGCGGCCCGTATCCCCTACGAGCAGTACTTC.

This clonotype was recorded at least ten times. The chain combines TRBV3-1 with TRBJ1-4, with a possible D match to TRBD1 (5 bases). The CDR3 is made up of 15 amino acids. V lost 1 base to trimming and J lost 4 bases, with 10 bases between them. Germline CDR1 is LGHDT and CDR2 is YNNKEL (reference sequence). This chain's CDR3 is CASSQADRNNEKLFF. DNA for the CDR3: TGTGCCAGCAGCCAAGCCGACAGAAATAATGAAAAACTGTTTTTT. Variable domain in full (rest from reference TRBV3-1 and TRBJ1-4): DTAVSQTPKYLVTQMGNDKSIKCEQNLGHDTMYWYKQDSKKFLKIMFSYNNKELIINETVPNRFSPKSPDKAHLNLHINSLELGDSAVYFCASSQADRNNEKLFFGSGTQLSVL.

CDR3 coding DNA: TGTGCCAGCAGCCAAGATTCCGTTACGGAAGACACTGAAGCTTTCTTT. This codes for CASSQDSVTEDTEAFF. V is TRBV14 and J is TRBJ1-1; D ambiguous. V dropped 0 bases and J dropped 3 bases, with 14 bases sitting between them. The CDR3 sequence is 16 residues long. From germline, CDR1 is SGHDN and CDR2 FVKESK.

The chain combines TRBV5-5 with TRBJ2-7; a weak D match, TRBD2 (5 bases). The V end lost 4 bases, the J end lost 7 bases, and 12 bases lay between the germline ends. This CDR3 is 12 amino acids long. The germline gives CDR1 SGHKS, CDR2 YYEKEE (reference sequence). In nucleotides, the CDR3 is TGTGCCAGCAGCCCCTTCGGGGATGAGCAGTACTTC. This gives the protein CASSPFGDEQYF.

This clonotype was seen ten or more times. CDR3 amino acids: CASSSYAKSSYNEQFF. In nucleotides, the CDR3 is TGTGCCAGCAGCTCTTACGCAAAAAGCTCCTACAATGAGCAGTTCTTC. This chain connects TRBV5-6 to TRBJ2-1; D is uncertain. This CDR3 is built from 16 residues. The germline gives CDR1 SGHDT, CDR2 YYEEEE. The V end was cut by 3 bases, the J end by 0 bases, with 13 bases between.

The chain links TRBV9 to TRBJ1-1; no firm D call. V lost 0 bases, J lost 5 bases, and 14 bases lay in between. CDR1 is SGDLS and CDR2 is YYNGEE in the germline V gene. The CDR3 extends over 15 amino acids. In DNA, the CDR3 is TGTGCCAGCAGCGTAGCAGCCGCCCCCGAGACTGAAGCTTTCTTT. The encoded protein is CASSVAAAPETEAFF.

This clonotype occurred a few times. The rearrangement links TRBV5-6 to TRBJ2-5; D is possibly TRBD1 or TRBD2 (5 bases each). There are 16 residues in the CDR3. Per the germline V gene, CDR1 is SGHDT and CDR2 is YYEEEE. Trimming left V 4 bases short and J 2 bases short, with 18 bases between. CDR3 DNA: TGTGCCAGCAGCACCTATCCAGTATGGGGGCAAGAGACCCAGTACTTC. Its protein is CASSTYPVWGQETQYF. Looking up the rest from reference TRBV5-6 and TRBJ2-5 gives the full variable domain: DAGVTQSPTHLIKTRGQQVTLRCSPKSGHDTVSWYQQALGQGPQFIFQYYEEEERQRGNFPDRFSGHQFPNYSSELNVNALLLGDSALYLCASSTYPVWGQETQYFGPGTRLLVL.

This clonotype turned up a few times. The junction differs from germline at one of its ends, possibly a read error. V and J are TRBV18 and TRBJ1-1; the D gene is possibly TRBD1 (5 bases). The CDR3 runs to 15 residues. The germline CDR1 and CDR2 sequences are KGHSH and LQKENI. CDR3 in DNA: TGTGTCAGCTCACCACGAGAGGGGAAGAACACTGAAGCTTTCTTT. Its protein is CVSSPREGKNTEAFF.

This clonotype turned up a few times. The J gene is TRBJ1-4, the V gene TRBV5-5; D not certain. The CDR3 is 14 amino acids. Germline assignment: CDR1 SGHKS and CDR2 YYEKEE (reference sequence). The V end was cut by 2 bases, the J end by 7 bases, with 12 bases between. The CDR3 DNA is TGTGCCAGCAGCTTATACGGTGGGCGTGAAAAACTGTTTTTT. Residues: CASSLYGGREKLFF.

This clonotype showed up just once. It may be a read error: a sequence one base away is much more abundant. The chain is built from TRBV10-3 and TRBJ2-7; D unclear. With 7 bases removed from V and 4 bases from J, the gap between germline ends came to 17 bases. The CDR3 length is 14 residues. Germline V CDR1 and CDR2: ENHRY, SYGVKD. The CDR3 DNA is TGTGCCATCAATAGGGATAGTGTAGGGTACGAGCAGTACTTC. Protein: CAINRDSVGYEQYF.

The chain combines TRBV4-2 with TRBJ1-5, with 9 bases that match TRBD1. J gave up 4 bases and V 4 bases, and 2 bases lay outside the gene matches. The CDR3 has 14 amino acids. From germline, CDR1 is LGHNA and CDR2 YNFKEQ. The DNA for the CDR3 is TGTGCCAGCAGCCTAGACAGGGGGAATCAGCCCCAGCATTTT. Its protein product is CASSLDRGNQPQHF.

This clonotype was seen more than once but under ten times. The chain joins TRBV7-8 to TRBJ2-4, with unresolved D. V dropped 1 base and J dropped 7 bases, with 11 bases sitting between them. Germline V gives CDR1 SGHVS, CDR2 FQNEAQ. The CDR3 runs to 14 residues. CDR3 DNA sequence: TGTGCCAGCAGCTTAGAGTGGGTGGGGAACATTCAGTACTTC. Its translation is CASSLEWVGNIQYF. The variable domain in full, completed from reference TRBV7-8 and TRBJ2-4, reads GAGVSQSPRYKVAKRGQDVALRCDPISGHVSLFWYQQALGQGPEFLTYFQNEAQLDKSGLPSDRFFAERPEGSVSTLKIQRTQQEDSAVYLCASSLEWVGNIQYFGAGTRLSVL.

This clonotype came up many times. V gene TRBV19 combines with J gene TRBJ2-3; D gene ambiguous. Per germline, CDR1 LNHDA and CDR2 SQIVND (reference sequence). This CDR3 is 14 amino acids long. V lost 7 bases and J lost 2, with 13 bases in between. The CDR3 DNA sequence: TGTGCCAGTATCGGAAAATCGACCACAGATACGCAGTATTTT. As protein: CASIGKSTTDTQYF.

This chain uses TRBV6-1 with TRBJ2-3; 10 positions agree with TRBD2. V trimming: 6 bases; J trimming: 5 bases; junction bases outside the gene matches: 5. Germline V gene lookup returns CDR1 MNHNS and CDR2 SASEGT. The CDR3 is 14 amino acids. The CDR3 DNA sequence: TGTGCCAGCAGAAGCGGGGGGGCGAAAGATACGCAGTATTTT. It yields the protein CASRSGGAKDTQYF.